Listed below are T cell receptor beta chains from one sample, sequenced in a study of CD8+CD57+ T cells in acquired aplastic anemia. TCRdb independently ran MiXCR on the reads; one entry per CDR3 protein. The table records roughly 250,000 distinct CDR3 sequences, 65% to 90% of them present only once. Source material: sorted CD4+, CD8+, or CD8+CD57+ T cells (not recorded which) from PBMCs. The receptors come from a human donor with aplastic anemia. CDR3s include the opening cysteine and the closing phenylalanine or tryptophan. The D gene is left open where the match is weak. Clone size is given for some rows only: seen once, a few or many times, or a class if the clone is expanded.

J | D | size | V | CDR3 | DNA
TRBJ1-1 | . | . | TRBV6-4 | CASSDSDTTEAFF | TGTGCCAGCAGTGACTCGGACACCACTGAAGCTTTCTTT
TRBJ2-1 | . | . | TRBV5-4 | CASSDGSVHEQFF | TGTGCCAGCAGCGATGGTAGCGTCCATGAGCAGTTCTTC
TRBJ2-3 | . | . | TRBV7-8 | CASSLARGSGDKYF | TGTGCCAGCAGCTTAGCTAGAGGGAGCGGAGATAAGTATTTT
TRBJ1-1 | . | . | TRBV12-3/TRBV12-4 | CASSFYICSAQDRDRDLNTEAFF | .
TRBJ2-3 | . | once | TRBV7-6 | CASSLGSGPSGTNYF | TGTGCCAGCAGCCTAGGGAGTGGCCCCTCTGGGACGAACTATTTT
TRBJ2-3 | TRBD1 | . | TRBV11-3 | CASSDYRGDTQYF | TGTGCCAGCAGCGACTACAGGGGAGATACGCAGTATTTT
TRBJ2-3 | TRBD2 | . | TRBV7-9 | CASSSSGTWGAHQF | TGTGCCAGCAGTTCTAGCGGGACTTGGGGAGCGCACCAGTTT
TRBJ2-3 | . | . | TRBV7-9 | CASSQGSGTRNEQF | TGTGCCAGCAGCCAGGGGTCAGGGACAAGGAATGAGCAGTTT
TRBJ2-2 | . | . | TRBV7-8 | CASSLGRDTGALFF | TGTGCCAGCAGCTTAGGGAGGGACACCGGGGCGCTGTTTTTT
TRBJ1-3 | . | . | TRBV7-9 | CASSFQRSGGSDEDGSSGNTIYF | TGTGCCAGCAGCTTTCAAAGAAGCGGGGGGAGCGATGAGGACGGCTCCTCTGGAAACACCATATATTTT
TRBJ2-5 | . | . | TRBV7-6 | CASSLAHGPKDNQF | TGTGCCAGCAGCTTAGCCCACGGGCCAAAAGACAACCAGTTC
TRBJ1-6 | . | . | TRBV7-8 | CASSLDADGTALPLHF | TGTGCCAGCAGCTTGGATGCGGACGGCACAGCCCTACCCCTCCACTTT
TRBJ2-2 | . | . | TRBV9 | CASSVQGLHKEQF | TGTGCCAGCAGCGTACAGGGGCTACACAAGGAGCAGTTT
TRBJ2-7 | . | . | TRBV7-9 | CATSGRGLGYEEYF | TGTGCCACCAGCGGCCGGGGCCTCGGCTACGAGGAGTACTTC
TRBJ2-2 | TRBD1 | . | TRBV5-5 | CASSLGTDTGELFF | TGTGCTAGCAGCCTAGGGACAGACACCGGGGAGCTGTTTTTT
TRBJ1-4 | . | . | TRBV11-3 | CAISETSGEQINEKLFF | TGTGCCATCAGCGAGACTTCGGGCGAACAAATTAATGAAAAACTGTTTTTT
TRBJ1-2 | TRBD1 | . | TRBV20-1 | CSASVQGATHGYTF | TGCAGTGCTTCTGTACAGGGGGCCACCCATGGCTACACCTTC
TRBJ2-2 | . | few | TRBV19 | CASNVRPNTGELFF | TGTGCCAGTAATGTCAGACCGAACACCGGGGAGCTGTTTTTT
TRBJ1-1 | . | . | TRBV9 | CASGVAGTGQSFAFF | TGTGCCAGCGGAGTAGCTGGGACCGGTCAGTCTTTCGCTTTCTTT
TRBJ1-4 | TRBD1 | many | TRBV19 | CASSPGTGDTTNEKLFF | TGTGCCAGTAGTCCCGGGACAGGGGATACAACTAATGAAAAACTGTTTTTT
TRBJ2-2 | . | . | TRBV9 | CASSPPGVGELFF | TGTGCCAGCTCACCACCGGGGGTCGGGGAGCTGTTTTTT
TRBJ1-4 | TRBD1 | . | TRBV6-5 | CASSYQGDNEKLFF | TGTGCCAGCAGTTACCAGGGGGATAATGAAAAACTGTTTTTT